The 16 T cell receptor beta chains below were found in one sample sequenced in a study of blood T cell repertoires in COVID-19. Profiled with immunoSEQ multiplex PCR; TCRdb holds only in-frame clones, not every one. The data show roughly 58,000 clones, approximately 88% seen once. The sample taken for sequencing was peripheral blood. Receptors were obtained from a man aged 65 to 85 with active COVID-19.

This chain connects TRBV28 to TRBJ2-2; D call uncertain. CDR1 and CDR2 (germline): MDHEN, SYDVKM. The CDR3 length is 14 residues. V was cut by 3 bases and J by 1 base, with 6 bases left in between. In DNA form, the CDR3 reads TGTGCCAGCAGTTTGATACTGAACACCGGGGAGCTGTTTTTT. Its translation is CASSLILNTGELFF.

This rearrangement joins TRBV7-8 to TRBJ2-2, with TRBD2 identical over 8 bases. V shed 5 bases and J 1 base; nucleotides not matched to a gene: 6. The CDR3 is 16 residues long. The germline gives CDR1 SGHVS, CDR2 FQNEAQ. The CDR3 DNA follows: TGTGCCAGCAGCCGATTGACTAGCGAGAACACCGGGGAGCTGTTTTTT. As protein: CASSRLTSENTGELFF.

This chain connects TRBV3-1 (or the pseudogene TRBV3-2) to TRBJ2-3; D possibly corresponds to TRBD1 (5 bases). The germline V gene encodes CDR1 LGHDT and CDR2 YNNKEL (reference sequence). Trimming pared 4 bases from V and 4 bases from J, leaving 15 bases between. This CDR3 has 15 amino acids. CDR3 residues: CASSRSGFIADTQYF. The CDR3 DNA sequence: TGTGCCAGCAGCCGTTCAGGGTTCATTGCAGATACGCAGTATTTT.

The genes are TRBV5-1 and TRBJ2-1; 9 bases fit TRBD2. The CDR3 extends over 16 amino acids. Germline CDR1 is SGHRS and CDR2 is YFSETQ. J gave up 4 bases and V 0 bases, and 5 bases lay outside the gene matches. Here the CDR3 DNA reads TGCGCCAGCAGCTTGGTGCTAGCGGGAATTTACAATGAGCAGTTCTTC. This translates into CASSLVLAGIYNEQFF.

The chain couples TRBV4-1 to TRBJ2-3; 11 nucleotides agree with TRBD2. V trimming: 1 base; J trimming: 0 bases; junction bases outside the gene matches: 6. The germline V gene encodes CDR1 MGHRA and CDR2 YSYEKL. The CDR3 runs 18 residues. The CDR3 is CASSQVGTSGTSTDTQYF. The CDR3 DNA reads TGCGCCAGCAGCCAAGTTGGGACTAGCGGCACTAGCACAGATACGCAGTATTTT.

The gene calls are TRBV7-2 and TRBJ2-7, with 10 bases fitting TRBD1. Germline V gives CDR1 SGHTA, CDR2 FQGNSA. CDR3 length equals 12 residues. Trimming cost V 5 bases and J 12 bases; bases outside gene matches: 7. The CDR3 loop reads CASSHPGQGRYF. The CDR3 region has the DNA TGTGCCAGCAGCCACCCGGGACAGGGGAGGTACTTC.

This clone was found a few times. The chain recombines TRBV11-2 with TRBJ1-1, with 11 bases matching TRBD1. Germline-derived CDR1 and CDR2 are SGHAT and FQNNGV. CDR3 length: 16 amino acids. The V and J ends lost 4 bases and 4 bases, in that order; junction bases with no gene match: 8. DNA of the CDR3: TGTGCCAGCAGCTCGGGACAGGGGGGGTCCAGCACTGAAGCTTTCTTT. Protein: CASSSGQGGSSTEAFF.

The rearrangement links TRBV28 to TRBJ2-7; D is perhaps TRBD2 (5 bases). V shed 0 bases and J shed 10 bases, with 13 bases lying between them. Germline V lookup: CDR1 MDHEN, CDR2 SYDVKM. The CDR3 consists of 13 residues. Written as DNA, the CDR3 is TGTGCCAGCAGTTTATGGGGAGACAAGATCCAGTACTTC. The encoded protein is CASSLWGDKIQYF.

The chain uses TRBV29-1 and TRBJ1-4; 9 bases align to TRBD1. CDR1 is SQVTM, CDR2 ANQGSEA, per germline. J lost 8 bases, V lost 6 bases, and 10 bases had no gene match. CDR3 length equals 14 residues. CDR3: CSVRGQGSGEKLFF. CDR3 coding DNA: TGCAGCGTGCGAGGACAGGGGTCGGGCGAAAAACTGTTTTTT.

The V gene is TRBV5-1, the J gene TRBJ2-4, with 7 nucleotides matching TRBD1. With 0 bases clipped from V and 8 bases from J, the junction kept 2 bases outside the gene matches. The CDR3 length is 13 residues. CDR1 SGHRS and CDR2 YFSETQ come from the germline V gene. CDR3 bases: TGCGCCAGCAGCTTGGAGGGGGCGGACATTCAGTACTTC. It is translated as CASSLEGADIQYF.

CDR3 sequence reads: CASSSGQGVDTQYF. In DNA form, the CDR3 reads TGTGCCAGCAGCTCCGGACAGGGGGTAGATACGCAGTATTTT. The rearrangement uses TRBV7-3 and TRBJ2-3, with TRBD1 matching 10 bases. V gave up 4 bases and J gave up 5 bases; unmatched junction bases: 3. The CDR3 is 14 residues long. Germline loops: CDR1 SGHTA, CDR2 FQGTGA.

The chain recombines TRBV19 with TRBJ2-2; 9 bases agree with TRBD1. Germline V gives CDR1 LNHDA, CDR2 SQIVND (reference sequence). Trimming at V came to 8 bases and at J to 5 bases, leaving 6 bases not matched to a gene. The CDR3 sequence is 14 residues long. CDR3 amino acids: CASQLQGATGELFF. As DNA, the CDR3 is TGTGCCAGTCAATTACAGGGGGCGACCGGGGAGCTGTTTTTT.

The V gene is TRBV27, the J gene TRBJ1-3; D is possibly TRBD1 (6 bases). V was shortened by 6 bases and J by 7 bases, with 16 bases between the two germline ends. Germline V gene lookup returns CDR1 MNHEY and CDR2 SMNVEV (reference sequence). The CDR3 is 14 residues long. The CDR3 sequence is CASRSGQLSNTIYF. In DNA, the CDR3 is TGTGCCAGCAGATCCGGACAGCTCTCTAACACCATATATTTT.

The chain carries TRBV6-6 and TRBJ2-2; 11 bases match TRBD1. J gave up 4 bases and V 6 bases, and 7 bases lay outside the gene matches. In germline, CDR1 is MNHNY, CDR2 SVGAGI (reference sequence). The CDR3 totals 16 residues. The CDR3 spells CASRPTGTGGTGELFF. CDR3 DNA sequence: TGTGCCAGCAGACCCACCGGGACAGGGGGCACCGGGGAGCTGTTTTTT.

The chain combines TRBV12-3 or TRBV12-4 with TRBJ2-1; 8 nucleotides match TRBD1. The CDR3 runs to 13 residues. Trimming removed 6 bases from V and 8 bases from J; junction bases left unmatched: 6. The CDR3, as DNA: TGTGCCAGCAGCCGGACAGGGTTTGATGAGCAGTTCTTC. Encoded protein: CASSRTGFDEQFF.

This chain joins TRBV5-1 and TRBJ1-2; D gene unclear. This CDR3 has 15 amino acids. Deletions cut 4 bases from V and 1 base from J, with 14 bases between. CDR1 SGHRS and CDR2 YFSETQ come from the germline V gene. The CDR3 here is CASSADYNNNYGYTF. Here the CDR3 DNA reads TGCGCCAGCAGCGCCGACTACAATAATAACTATGGCTACACCTTC.